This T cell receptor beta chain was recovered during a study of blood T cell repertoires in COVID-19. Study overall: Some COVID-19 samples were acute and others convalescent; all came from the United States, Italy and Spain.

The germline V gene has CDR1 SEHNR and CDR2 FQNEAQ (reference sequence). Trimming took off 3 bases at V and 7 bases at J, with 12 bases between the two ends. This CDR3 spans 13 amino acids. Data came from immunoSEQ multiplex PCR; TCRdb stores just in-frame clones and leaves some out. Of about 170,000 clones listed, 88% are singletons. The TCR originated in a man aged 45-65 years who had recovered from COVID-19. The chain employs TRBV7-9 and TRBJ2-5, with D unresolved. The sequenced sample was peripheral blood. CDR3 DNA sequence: TGTGCCAGCAGCTTCGAGGCAAAAGGGACCCAGTACTTC. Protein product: CASSFEAKGTQYF.